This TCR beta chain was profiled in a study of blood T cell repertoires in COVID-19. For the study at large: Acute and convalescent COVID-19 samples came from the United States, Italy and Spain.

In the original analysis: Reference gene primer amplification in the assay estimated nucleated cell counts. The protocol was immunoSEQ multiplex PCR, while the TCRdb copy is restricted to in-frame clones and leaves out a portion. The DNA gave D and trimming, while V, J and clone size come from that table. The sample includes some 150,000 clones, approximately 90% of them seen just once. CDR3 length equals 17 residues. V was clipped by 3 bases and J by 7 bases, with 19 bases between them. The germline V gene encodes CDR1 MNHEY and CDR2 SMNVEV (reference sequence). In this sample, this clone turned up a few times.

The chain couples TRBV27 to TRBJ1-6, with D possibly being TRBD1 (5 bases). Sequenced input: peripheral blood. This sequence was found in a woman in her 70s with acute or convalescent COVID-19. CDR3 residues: CASSFSPSGGRNSPLHF. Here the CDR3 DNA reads TGTGCCAGCAGTTTCTCCCCCTCGGGGGGGAGGAATTCACCCCTCCACTTT.